This TCR beta chain was recorded in a study of monozygotic twins with inflammatory bowel disease. About this clonotype itself: Its antigen is undetermined.

General study results and limits: Differences in immunosuppressive treatment may have been a source of added variability in patient repertoires.

This CDR3 comprises 16 residues. TCRdb reprocessed the 5' RACE reads; each CDR3 protein has one entry and no DNA is given. The specimen's table records 140,000 to 150,000 distinct CDR3 sequences. Per donor there was one draw, yielding a blood sample of 2.5 ml. The V and J genes are TRBV12-3 or TRBV12-4 and TRBJ1-4. Sequenced input: blood. This sequence originates from a human donor with ulcerative colitis or Crohn's disease, or a healthy co-twin of an affected twin (not recorded which). This CDR3 reads CASSLLVNSINEKLFF.